The sequence of this T cell receptor beta chain was determined in a study of blood T cell repertoires in COVID-19. The repertoire was sequenced with immunoSEQ multiplex PCR; TCRdb's copy has only in-frame clones and lacks some. Of over 50,000 clones in the sample, about 85% were seen once. This CDR3 is 14 amino acids long. Germline V gene data show CDR1 as LNHDA and CDR2 as SQIVND (reference sequence). Trimming stripped 4 bases from V and 0 bases from J, with 10 bases between. Sequencing used peripheral blood. This receptor was identified in a human donor in a cohort sampled during active COVID-19. J is TRBJ2-7 and V is TRBV19; D is uncertain. The CDR3 DNA reads as TGTGCCAGTAGTAAACAACGTGGCTCCTACGAGCAGTACTTC. It codes for CASSKQRGSYEQYF.